The clone carrying this TCR beta chain was counted between two and nine times. Sequenced by immunoSEQ multiplex PCR; TCRdb stores in-frame clones only, minus some. The table has 12,000 to 15,000 clones, around 63% seen once. The sample comes from a study of memory B cells and T cells in multiple sclerosis. The CDR3 sequence is 15 residues long. Germline-derived CDR1 and CDR2 are MDHEN and SYDVKM. J was trimmed by 2 bases and V by 4 bases; bases with no gene match: 8. This TCR derives from a human donor with multiple sclerosis. This rearrangement joins TRBV28 to TRBJ2-7; 7 bases agree with TRBD2. The sequenced sample consisted of memory (CD45RO+) CD4+ T cells from blood. The CDR3 bases are TGTGCCAGCAGTTCCCCTTGGGGAGGGGCCTACGAGCAGTACTTC. It is translated as CASSSPWGGAYEQYF.